What follows are 26 T cell receptor beta chains derived from one specimen sequenced in a study of blood T cells in healthy people across ages. Together with a sample-barcoded 5' primer, a J-beta primer mix was included in a second PCR lasting about 7 to 12 cycles. TCRdb ran MiXCR on the 5' RACE reads and lists one entry per CDR3 protein. The sample shows over 1,300,000 distinct CDR3 sequences, around 59% of them seen only once. Material for sequencing was blood. These receptors came from a man aged 18 to 29 in good health.

The V and J genes are TRBV3-1 and TRBJ2-1, with D possibly being TRBD2 (6 bases). This CDR3 region has 15 residues. The germline CDR1 and CDR2 sequences are LGHDT and YNNKEL (reference sequence). Between the trimmed V and J ends, which lost 0 bases and 4 bases, there was a span of 10 bases. DNA of the CDR3: TGTGCCAGCAGCCAAGATCTGGAGGGTTACAATGAGCAGTTCTTC. It is translated as CASSQDLEGYNEQFF.

V usage is TRBV7-6 and J usage is TRBJ2-3; the D is unclear. Looked up from germline, CDR1 is SGHVS and CDR2 is FNYEAQ. CDR3 length: 15 amino acids. The V end was cut by 2 bases, the J end by 4 bases, with 13 bases between. CDR3 amino acids: CASSLSSGMPDTQYF. Written as DNA, the CDR3 is TGTGCCAGCAGCTTATCGAGTGGAATGCCAGATACGCAGTATTTT.

This chain uses TRBV25-1 with TRBJ2-1, with TRBD2 as a possible D gene (5 bases). Trimming cost V 7 bases and J 9 bases, with 19 bases left between them. There are 14 residues in the CDR3. Germline assignment: CDR1 MGHDK and CDR2 SYGVNS. CDR3 coding DNA: TGTGCCAGCACCACAGCAGAGAGGGCTAGTGAGCAGTTCTTC. Protein: CASTTAERASEQFF.

This clonotype showed up just a few times. The CDR3 nucleotides are TGTGCCAGCAGTTGGACAGGGAACTATGGCTACACCTTC. Amino acids: CASSWTGNYGYTF. This rearrangement joins TRBV27 to TRBJ1-2; 8 positions match TRBD1. The germline CDR1 and CDR2 sequences are MNHEY and SMNVEV (reference sequence). Unmatched junction bases numbered 0, after V lost 4 bases and J lost 2 bases. This CDR3 has 13 residues.

The chain couples TRBV10-3 to TRBJ2-1; D is tentatively TRBD1 or TRBD2 (7 bases each). Trimming removed 4 bases from V and 1 base from J, with 14 bases in between. Germline V CDR1 and CDR2: ENHRY, SYGVKD. The CDR3 is made up of 16 amino acids. In DNA, the CDR3 is TGTGCCATCAGTGTAGGCAGGGGGGGTTCCTACAATGAGCAGTTCTTC. It encodes CAISVGRGGSYNEQFF.

The chain recombines TRBV2 with TRBJ1-6, with TRBD1 matching over 7 bases. V shed 4 bases and J 5 bases; nucleotides not matched to a gene: 11. The CDR3 covers 17 residues. The germline CDR1 and CDR2 sequences are SNHLY and FYNNEI. The CDR3 loop is CASSVLRGRNNNSPLHF. DNA for the CDR3: TGTGCCAGCAGTGTCTTGAGGGGGCGAAATAATAATTCACCCCTCCACTTT.

J is TRBJ2-1 and V is TRBV20-1; 10 bases align to TRBD2. V shed 6 bases and J 0 bases; nucleotides not matched to a gene: 2. The CDR3 covers 14 residues. Germline V gene sequence: CDR1 DFQATT, CDR2 SNEGSKA (reference sequence). The CDR3 region is CSAGLADSYNEQFF. For the CDR3, the DNA is TGCAGTGCCGGACTAGCGGACTCCTACAATGAGCAGTTCTTC.

This rearrangement joins TRBV6-6 to TRBJ1-2; tentative D call: TRBD1 (5 bases). Germline lookup yields CDR1 MNHNY and CDR2 SVGAGI (reference sequence). V gave up 7 bases and J gave up 5 bases, with 17 bases separating them. The CDR3 extends over 14 amino acids. DNA of the CDR3: TGTGCCAGCACAAAAAAGGGACCGCTATATGGCTACACCTTC. Translation: CASTKKGPLYGYTF.

J is TRBJ1-4 and V is TRBV20-1; D remains unclear. Germline V gene data show CDR1 as DFQATT and CDR2 as SNEGSKA (reference sequence). CDR3 length: 14 amino acids. The germline V and J ends were trimmed by 7 bases and 8 bases, with 20 bases remaining between them. CDR3 bases: TGCAGTGTCATACGTAGGAGGAACGGAGAAAAACTGTTTTTT. Translated: CSVIRRRNGEKLFF.

The sample holds a few counts of this clonotype. J is TRBJ2-7 and V is TRBV27; D gene unclear. Germline lookup yields CDR1 MNHEY and CDR2 SMNVEV (reference sequence). Trimming took off 4 bases at V and 6 bases at J, with 16 bases between the two ends. The CDR3 consists of 14 residues. CDR3 loop: CASSYTHGGSEQYF. CDR3 DNA: TGTGCCAGCAGTTATACCCATGGTGGCTCCGAGCAGTACTTC.

The chain recombines TRBV4-1 with TRBJ2-4, with 7 bases lining up with TRBD2. The CDR3 spans 15 residues. The trim removed 4 bases at V and 7 bases at J, leaving 10 bases unmatched. CDR1 is MGHRA, CDR2 YSYEKL, per germline. The CDR3 loop is CASSLRRGDGNIQYF. The CDR3 bases are TGCGCCAGCAGCCTCCGACGGGGGGATGGGAACATTCAGTACTTC.

The sample holds many counts of this clonotype. The gene calls are TRBV5-1 and TRBJ2-3, with TRBD2 matching over 10 bases. This CDR3 comprises 20 residues. Looked up from germline, CDR1 is SGHRS and CDR2 is YFSETQ. The ends lost 6 bases at V and 0 bases at J; junction bases unmatched: 19. CDR3 amino acids: CASIPFRGTSVAYSTDTQYF. The CDR3 DNA reads as TGCGCCAGCATCCCCTTCCGCGGGACTAGCGTGGCCTATAGCACAGATACGCAGTATTTT. Variable domain in full (rest from reference TRBV5-1 and TRBJ2-3): KAGVTQTPRYLIKTRGQQVTLSCSPISGHRSVSWYQQTPGQGLQFLFEYFSETQRNKGNFPGRFSGRQFSNSRSEMNVSTLELGDSALYLCASIPFRGTSVAYSTDTQYFGPGTRLTVL.

This clonotype was seen a few times. The chain couples TRBV11-2 to TRBJ2-1; D assignment may be TRBD1 or TRBD2 (6 bases each). The germline V gene encodes CDR1 SGHAT and CDR2 FQNNGV. This CDR3 has 15 residues. The V end was cut by 3 bases, the J end by 7 bases, with 16 bases between. CDR3 DNA sequence: TGTGCCAGCAGCTTCGACAGGACTATGTTTAATGAGCAGTTCTTC. It yields the protein CASSFDRTMFNEQFF.

V usage is TRBV29-1 and J usage is TRBJ2-7, with 10 positions matching TRBD1. Unmatched junction bases numbered 9, after V lost 1 base and J lost 6 bases. Germline CDR1 reads SQVTM; CDR2 reads ANQGSEA. The CDR3 loop spans 15 amino acids. The CDR3 DNA sequence: TGCAGCGTTGAAGCCTCCGGGACAGGGGATCTCGAGCAGTACTTC. Translated: CSVEASGTGDLEQYF.

This sequence joins TRBV29-1 and TRBJ2-5; TRBD1 aligns across 8 bases. The J call is uncertain, as TRBJ2-7 better fits the DNA end. The germline V gene encodes CDR1 SQVTM and CDR2 ANQGSEA. The CDR3 extends over 14 amino acids. The CDR3 spells CSVEERQGRNEQYF. For the CDR3, the DNA is TGCAGCGTTGAAGAGAGACAGGGGAGGAACGAGCAGTACTTC.

This clonotype was found a few times. The V gene is TRBV5-1, the J gene TRBJ1-1, with TRBD1 identical over 11 bases. CDR1 is SGHRS and CDR2 is YFSETQ in the germline V gene. Trimming at V came to 4 bases and at J to 5 bases, leaving 4 bases not matched to a gene. This CDR3 is built from 14 residues. CDR3 sequence: CASSGGQGVTEAFF. DNA for the CDR3: TGCGCCAGCAGCGGGGGACAGGGGGTGACTGAAGCTTTCTTT.

This chain uses TRBV29-1 with TRBJ2-1, with D unresolved. Germline CDR1 and CDR2: SQVTM and ANQGSEA. This CDR3 comprises 12 residues. CDR3 protein: CGLDLLGNEQFF. The DNA for the CDR3 is TGCGGCCTGGACCTGCTTGGGAATGAGCAGTTCTTC.

In its sample, this clonotype was seen a few times. This chain connects TRBV20-1 to TRBJ1-2; no reliable D call. The CDR3 has 12 amino acids. CDR1 DFQATT and CDR2 SNEGSKA come from the germline V gene (reference sequence). Trimming took off 5 bases at V and 4 bases at J, with 11 bases between the two ends. CDR3 bases: TGCAGTGCTTACACAAGTGCCTATGGCTACACCTTC. Its translation: CSAYTSAYGYTF.

The chain recombines TRBV6-1 with TRBJ2-4; D call uncertain. The DNA end is a closer match to TRBJ2-7, so the J assignment may be wrong. The CDR3 runs to 13 residues. Germline CDR1 reads MNHNS; CDR2 reads SASEGT. The CDR3: CASSELEPYEQYF. In DNA form, the CDR3 reads TGTGCCAGCAGTGAACTGGAACCCTACGAGCAGTACTTC.

This sequence joins TRBV29-1 and TRBJ2-2; 7 bases are shared with TRBD2. The trim removed 4 bases at V and 4 bases at J, leaving 6 bases unmatched. Germline V gives CDR1 SQVTM, CDR2 ANQGSEA. This CDR3 has 14 amino acids. CDR3: CSVGGTTLTGELFF. In DNA form, the CDR3 reads TGCAGCGTTGGGGGGACTACCCTCACCGGGGAGCTGTTTTTT.

On this clonotype itself: This may arise from a read error, as a much more abundant clone is one base away. V is TRBV29-1 and J is TRBJ2-7, with D uncertain. The CDR3 has 11 amino acids. The germline CDR1 and CDR2 sequences are SQVTM and ANQGSEA. The CDR3 loop reads CSVELTYKQYF. The CDR3 DNA reads TGCAGCGTTGAACTTACCTACAAGCAGTACTTC.

In this sample, this clonotype turned up a few times. This chain links TRBV7-9 with TRBJ2-7; no definite D call. Trimming pared 3 bases from V and 5 bases from J, leaving 17 bases between. The CDR3 is 15 amino acids. Germline-derived CDR1 and CDR2 are SEHNR and FQNEAQ (reference sequence). The CDR3: CASSFASADVDEQYF. The CDR3 nucleotides read TGTGCCAGCAGCTTTGCAAGCGCGGATGTGGACGAGCAGTACTTC.

This clonotype was picked up one time. The chain links TRBV7-6 to TRBJ1-1; 7 bases agree with TRBD1. The V gene's germline CDR1 is SGHVS and CDR2 FNYEAQ. J lost 3 bases, V lost 5 bases, and 9 bases had no gene match. This CDR3 contains 15 residues. Here the CDR3 reads CASSPRTGSDTEAFF. In nucleotides, the CDR3 is TGTGCCAGCAGCCCACGGACAGGAAGCGACACTGAAGCTTTCTTT.

CDR3 nucleotides: TGTGCCACCAGTGACCGCAGCGATGGAGTTGGGGGGGAGCAGTTCTTC. Protein: CATSDRSDGVGGEQFF. V is TRBV24-1 and J is TRBJ2-1; perhaps TRBD2 as D (6 bases). The germline V and J ends were trimmed by 4 bases and 10 bases, with 22 bases remaining between them. From germline, CDR1 is KGHDR and CDR2 SFDVKD. There are 16 residues in the CDR3.

The CDR3 reads CSVRTGEDYEQYF. The CDR3 DNA reads TGCAGCGTTAGGACAGGGGAGGACTACGAGCAGTACTTC. J is TRBJ2-5 and V is TRBV29-1; 9 nucleotides align to TRBD1. The end of the DNA fits TRBJ2-7 better, so the J call may be wrong. Germline CDR1 and CDR2: SQVTM and ANQGSEA. The CDR3 is made up of 13 amino acids.

This clonotype has a handful of counts. The chain couples TRBV4-1 to TRBJ1-4; tentatively, D is TRBD1 (5 bases). Germline CDR1 reads MGHRA; CDR2 reads YSYEKL. V was pared by 2 bases and J by 12 bases, with 22 bases between. The CDR3 loop spans 16 amino acids. This CDR3 reads CASSQILGTFEPQLFF. The CDR3 DNA reads as TGCGCCAGCAGCCAAATCCTTGGGACGTTCGAACCGCAACTGTTTTTT.